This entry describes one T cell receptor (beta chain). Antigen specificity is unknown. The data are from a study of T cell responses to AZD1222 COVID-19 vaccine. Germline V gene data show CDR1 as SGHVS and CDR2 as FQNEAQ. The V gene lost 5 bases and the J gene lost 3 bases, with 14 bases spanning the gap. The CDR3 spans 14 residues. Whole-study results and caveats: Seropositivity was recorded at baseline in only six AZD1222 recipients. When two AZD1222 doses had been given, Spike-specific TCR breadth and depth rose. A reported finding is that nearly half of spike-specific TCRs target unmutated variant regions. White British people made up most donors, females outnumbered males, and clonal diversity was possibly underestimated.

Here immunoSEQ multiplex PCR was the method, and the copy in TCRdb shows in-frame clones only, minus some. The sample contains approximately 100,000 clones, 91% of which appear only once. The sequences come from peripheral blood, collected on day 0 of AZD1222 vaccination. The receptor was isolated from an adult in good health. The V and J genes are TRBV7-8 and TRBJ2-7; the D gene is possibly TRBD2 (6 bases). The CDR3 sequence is CASSPRDFVYEQYF. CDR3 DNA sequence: TGTGCCAGCAGCCCAAGGGACTTCGTCTACGAGCAGTACTTC.